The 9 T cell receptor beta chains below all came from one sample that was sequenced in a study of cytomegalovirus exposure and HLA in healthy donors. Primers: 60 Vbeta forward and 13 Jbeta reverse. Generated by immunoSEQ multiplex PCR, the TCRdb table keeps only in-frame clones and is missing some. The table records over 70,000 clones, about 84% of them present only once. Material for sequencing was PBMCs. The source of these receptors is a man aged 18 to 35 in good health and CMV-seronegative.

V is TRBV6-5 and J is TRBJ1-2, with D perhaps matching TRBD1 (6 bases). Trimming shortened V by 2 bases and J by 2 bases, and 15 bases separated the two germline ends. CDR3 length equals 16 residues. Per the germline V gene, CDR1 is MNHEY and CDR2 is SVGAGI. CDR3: CASSYLFRDTNYGYTF. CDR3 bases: TGTGCCAGCAGTTACCTGTTTCGGGACACAAACTATGGCTACACCTTC.

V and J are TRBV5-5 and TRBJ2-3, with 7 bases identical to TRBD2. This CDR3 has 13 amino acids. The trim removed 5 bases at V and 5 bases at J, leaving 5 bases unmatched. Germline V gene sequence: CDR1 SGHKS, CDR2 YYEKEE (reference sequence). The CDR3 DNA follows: TGTGCCAGCAGGACTGGGGGGGAAGATACGCAGTATTTT. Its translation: CASRTGGEDTQYF.

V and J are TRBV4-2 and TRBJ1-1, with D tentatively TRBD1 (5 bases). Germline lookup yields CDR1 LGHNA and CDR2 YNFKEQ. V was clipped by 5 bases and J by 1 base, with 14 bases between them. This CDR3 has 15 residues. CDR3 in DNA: TGTGCCAGCAGCTTTTGGCTCGACAGGAACACTGAAGCTTTCTTT. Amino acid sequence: CASSFWLDRNTEAFF.

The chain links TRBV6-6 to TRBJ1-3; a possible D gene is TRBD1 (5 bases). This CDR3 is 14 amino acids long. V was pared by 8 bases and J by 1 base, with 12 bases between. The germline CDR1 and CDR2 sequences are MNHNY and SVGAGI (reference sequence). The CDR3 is CASSGTLSGNTIYF. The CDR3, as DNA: TGTGCCAGCTCAGGGACTCTGTCTGGAAACACCATATATTTT.

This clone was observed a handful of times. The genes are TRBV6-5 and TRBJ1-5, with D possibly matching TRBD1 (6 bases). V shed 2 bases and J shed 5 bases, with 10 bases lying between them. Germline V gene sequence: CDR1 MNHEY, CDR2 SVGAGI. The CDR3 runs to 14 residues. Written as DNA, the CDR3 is TGTGCCAGCAGTTACAGCTACAGGGATCAGCCCCAGCATTTT. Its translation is CASSYSYRDQPQHF.

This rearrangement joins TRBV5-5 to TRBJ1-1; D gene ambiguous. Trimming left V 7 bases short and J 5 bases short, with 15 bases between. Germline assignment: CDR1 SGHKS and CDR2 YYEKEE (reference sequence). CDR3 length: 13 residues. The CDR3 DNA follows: TGTGCCAGCCACGGGTATGGACTTACTGAAGCTTTCTTT. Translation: CASHGYGLTEAFF.

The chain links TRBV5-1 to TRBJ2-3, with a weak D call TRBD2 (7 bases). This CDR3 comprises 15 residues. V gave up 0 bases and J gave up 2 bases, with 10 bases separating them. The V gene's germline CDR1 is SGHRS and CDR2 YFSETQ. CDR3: CASSLAGGPTDTQYF. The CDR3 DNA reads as TGCGCCAGCAGCTTGGCCGGGGGGCCCACAGATACGCAGTATTTT.

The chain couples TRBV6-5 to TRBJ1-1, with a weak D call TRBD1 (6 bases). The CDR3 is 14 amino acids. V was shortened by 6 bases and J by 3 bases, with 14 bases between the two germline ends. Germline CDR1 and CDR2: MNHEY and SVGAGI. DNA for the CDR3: TGTGCCAGCAGGGCCTTAGAGGGGGACACTGAAGCTTTCTTT. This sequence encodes CASRALEGDTEAFF.

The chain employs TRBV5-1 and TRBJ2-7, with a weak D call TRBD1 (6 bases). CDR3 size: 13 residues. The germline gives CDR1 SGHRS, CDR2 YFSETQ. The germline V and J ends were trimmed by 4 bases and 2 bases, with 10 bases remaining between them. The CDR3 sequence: CASSPRTAYEQYF. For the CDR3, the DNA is TGCGCCAGCAGCCCGCGGACAGCCTACGAGCAGTACTTC.